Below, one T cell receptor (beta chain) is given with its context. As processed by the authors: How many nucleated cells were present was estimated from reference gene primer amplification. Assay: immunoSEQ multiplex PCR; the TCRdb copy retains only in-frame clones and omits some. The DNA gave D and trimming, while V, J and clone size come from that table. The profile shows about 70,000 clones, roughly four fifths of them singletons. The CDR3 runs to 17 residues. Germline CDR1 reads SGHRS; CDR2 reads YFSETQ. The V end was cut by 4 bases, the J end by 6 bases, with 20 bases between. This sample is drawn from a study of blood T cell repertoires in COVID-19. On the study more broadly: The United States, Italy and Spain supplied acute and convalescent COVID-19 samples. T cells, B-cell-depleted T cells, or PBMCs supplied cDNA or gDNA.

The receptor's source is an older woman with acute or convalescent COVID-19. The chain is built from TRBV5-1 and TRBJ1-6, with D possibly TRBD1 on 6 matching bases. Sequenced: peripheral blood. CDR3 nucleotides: TGCGCCAGCAGCCAGCAAATTACCGGGACATCTAATTCACCCCTCCACTTT. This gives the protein CASSQQITGTSNSPLHF.